The clone carrying this T cell receptor beta chain was seen ten or more times. The antigen is not known. The data are from a study of response to subunit inactivated influenza vaccine. TCRdb passed the RT-PCR reads through MiXCR, listing each CDR3 protein once. Counted here are hundreds of thousands of distinct CDR3 sequences, 12% occurring once; the ten biggest clones make up roughly 10%. The ends lost 2 bases at V and 0 bases at J; junction bases unmatched: 5. Germline V lookup: CDR1 LNHNV, CDR2 YYDKDF (reference sequence). The CDR3 is made up of 16 amino acids. Study-level points and caveats: Researchers suggested that each seasonal influenza vaccination recruits few new T cells.

The V and J genes are TRBV15 and TRBJ2-3, with 7 bases matching TRBD1. The input for sequencing was PBMCs from blood, taken on the day of vaccination. The receptor's source is a man aged 50 to 60 who received an inactivated influenza vaccine. CDR3 bases: TGTGCCACCAGCAGAAGACAGGGCCCGAGCACAGATACGCAGTATTTT. Amino acid sequence: CATSRRQGPSTDTQYF.